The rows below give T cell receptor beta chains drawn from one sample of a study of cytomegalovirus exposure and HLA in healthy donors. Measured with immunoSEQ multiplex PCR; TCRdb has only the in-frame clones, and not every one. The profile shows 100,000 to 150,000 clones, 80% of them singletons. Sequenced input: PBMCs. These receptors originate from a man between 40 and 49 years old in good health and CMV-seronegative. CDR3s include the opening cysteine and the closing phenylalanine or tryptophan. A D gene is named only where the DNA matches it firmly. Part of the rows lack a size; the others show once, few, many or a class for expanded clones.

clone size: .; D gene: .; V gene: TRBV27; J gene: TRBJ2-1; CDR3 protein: CASSSYPSSYNEQFF; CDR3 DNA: TGTGCCAGCAGTTCCTACCCGAGCTCCTACAATGAGCAGTTCTTC
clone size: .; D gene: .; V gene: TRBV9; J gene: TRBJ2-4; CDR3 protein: CASSVGQDHLAKNIQYF; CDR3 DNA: TGTGCCAGCAGCGTAGGACAGGACCATCTAGCCAAAAACATTCAGTACTTC
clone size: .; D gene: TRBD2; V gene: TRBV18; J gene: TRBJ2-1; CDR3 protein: CASSPGGAEQFF; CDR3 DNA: TGTGCCAGCTCCCCCGGGGGGGCTGAGCAGTTCTTC
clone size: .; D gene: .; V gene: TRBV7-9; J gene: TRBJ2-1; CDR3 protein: CASSNTGRLAMNEQFF; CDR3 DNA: TGTGCCAGCAGTAACACAGGTCGCTTGGCTATGAATGAGCAGTTCTTC
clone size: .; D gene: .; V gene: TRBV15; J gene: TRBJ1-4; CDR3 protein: CATSRAGRGTNEKLFF; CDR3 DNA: TGTGCCACCAGCAGAGCTGGGAGGGGGACTAATGAAAAACTGTTTTTT
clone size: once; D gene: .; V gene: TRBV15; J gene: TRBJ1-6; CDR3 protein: CATSRSTDNSPLHF; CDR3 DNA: TGTGCCACCAGCAGATCGACAGATAATTCACCCCTCCACTTT
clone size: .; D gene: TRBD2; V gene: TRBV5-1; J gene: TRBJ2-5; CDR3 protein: CASSLEASGAQETQYF; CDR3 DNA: TGCGCCAGCAGCTTGGAGGCTAGCGGGGCCCAAGAGACCCAGTACTTC
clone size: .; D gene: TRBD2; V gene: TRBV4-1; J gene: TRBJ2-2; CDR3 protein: CASSQSGLAGGRLNTGELFF; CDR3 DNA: TGCGCCAGCAGCCAGTCGGGACTAGCGGGGGGGCGATTAAACACCGGGGAGCTGTTTTTT
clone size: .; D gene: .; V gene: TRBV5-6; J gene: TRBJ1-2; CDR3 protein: CASSPGQNYGYTF; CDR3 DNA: TGTGCCAGCAGCCCAGGACAGAACTATGGCTACACCTTC
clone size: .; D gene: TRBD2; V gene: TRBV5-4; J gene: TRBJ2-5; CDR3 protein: CASTRGGTAQETQYF; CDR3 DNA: TGTGCCAGCACCCGGGGGGGCACGGCCCAAGAGACCCAGTACTTC
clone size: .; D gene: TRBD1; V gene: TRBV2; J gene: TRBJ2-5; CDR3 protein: CASSPRTGETQYF; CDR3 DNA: TGTGCCAGCAGTCCCCGGACAGGCGAGACCCAGTACTTC
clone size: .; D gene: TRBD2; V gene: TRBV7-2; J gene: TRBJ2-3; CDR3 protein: CAVGASGGEDTQYF; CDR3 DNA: TGTGCCGTAGGGGCTAGCGGGGGGGAGGATACGCAGTATTTT
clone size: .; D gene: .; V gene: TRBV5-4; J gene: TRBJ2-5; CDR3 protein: CASSLRTGRGETQYF; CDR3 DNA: TGTGCCAGCAGCCTGCGGACAGGGAGGGGAGAGACCCAGTACTTC
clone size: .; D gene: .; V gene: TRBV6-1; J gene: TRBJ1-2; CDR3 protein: CASSGSPTGDYGYTF; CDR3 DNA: TGTGCCAGCAGTGGGTCGCCGACAGGAGATTATGGCTACACCTTC
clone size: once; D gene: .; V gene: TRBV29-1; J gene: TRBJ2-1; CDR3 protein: CSADTRNEQFF; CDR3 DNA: TGCAGCGCGGACACCCGGAATGAGCAGTTCTTC
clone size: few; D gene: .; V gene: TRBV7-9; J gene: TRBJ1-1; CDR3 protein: CASSFPGQGNTEAFF; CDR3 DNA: TGTGCCAGCAGCTTCCCGGGCCAGGGGAACACTGAAGCTTTCTTT
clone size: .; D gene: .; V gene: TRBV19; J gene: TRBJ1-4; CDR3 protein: CASSTHQNEKLFF; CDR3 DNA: TGTGCCAGTAGTACCCACCAGAACGAAAAACTGTTTTTT
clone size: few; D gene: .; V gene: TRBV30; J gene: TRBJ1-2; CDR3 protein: CAWSVPGYRVYGYTF; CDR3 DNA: TGTGCCTGGAGTGTACCAGGGTATCGTGTCTATGGCTACACCTTC
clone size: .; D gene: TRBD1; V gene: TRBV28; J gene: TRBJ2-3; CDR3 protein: CASSPPQGPDTQYF; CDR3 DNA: TGTGCCAGCAGCCCTCCACAGGGGCCAGATACGCAGTATTTT
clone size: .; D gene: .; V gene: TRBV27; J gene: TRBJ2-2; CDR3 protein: CASSSLVTGELFF; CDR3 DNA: TGTGCCAGCAGTTCCCTAGTCACCGGGGAGCTGTTTTTT
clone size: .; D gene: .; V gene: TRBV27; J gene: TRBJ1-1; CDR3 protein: CASSLSRRGKNTEAFF; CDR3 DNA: TGTGCCAGCAGTTTATCGAGGAGGGGCAAGAACACTGAAGCTTTCTTT
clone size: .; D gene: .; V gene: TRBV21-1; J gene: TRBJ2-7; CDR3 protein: CASSKVIQRQAIIRTYEQYF; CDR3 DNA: TGTGCCAGCAGCAAAGTGATACAGCGACAGGCGATCATCCGCACCTACGAGCAGTACTTC
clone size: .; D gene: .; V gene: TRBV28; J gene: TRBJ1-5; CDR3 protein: CASVGELVGNQPQHF; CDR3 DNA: TGTGCCAGCGTCGGGGAATTAGTAGGCAATCAGCCCCAGCATTTT
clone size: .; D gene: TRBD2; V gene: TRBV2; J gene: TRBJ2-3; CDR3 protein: CASSAPPGLTSTDTQYF; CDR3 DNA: TGTGCCAGCAGTGCTCCCCCGGGACTAACTAGCACAGATACGCAGTATTTT
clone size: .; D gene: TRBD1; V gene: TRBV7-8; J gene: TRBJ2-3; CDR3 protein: CASSLEGQGRRYTDTQYF; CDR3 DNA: TGTGCCAGCAGCTTAGAGGGACAGGGTAGAAGGTATACAGATACGCAGTATTTT
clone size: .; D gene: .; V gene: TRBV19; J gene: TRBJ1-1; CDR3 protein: CASSMDMNTEAFF; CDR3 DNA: TGTGCCAGTAGTATGGACATGAACACTGAAGCTTTCTTT
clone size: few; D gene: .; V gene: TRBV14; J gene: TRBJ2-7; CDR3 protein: CASSQERGTGYEQYF; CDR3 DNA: TGTGCCAGCAGCCAAGAAAGGGGTACGGGCTACGAGCAGTACTTC
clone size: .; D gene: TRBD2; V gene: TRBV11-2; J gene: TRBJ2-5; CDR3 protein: CASSLVASGLPQAETQYF; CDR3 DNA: TGTGCCAGCAGCTTAGTTGCTAGCGGACTCCCCCAGGCGGAGACCCAGTACTTC
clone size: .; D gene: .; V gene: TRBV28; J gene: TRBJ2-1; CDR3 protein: CASSTGTPAHNEQFF; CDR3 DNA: TGTGCCAGCAGTACCGGGACTCCCGCCCACAATGAGCAGTTCTTC
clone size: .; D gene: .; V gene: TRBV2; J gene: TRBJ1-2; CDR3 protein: CASGVGTSGYTF; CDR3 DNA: TGTGCCAGCGGGGTAGGGACATCTGGCTACACCTTC
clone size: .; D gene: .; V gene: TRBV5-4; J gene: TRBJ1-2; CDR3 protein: CASSLWSGTYGYTF; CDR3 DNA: TGTGCCAGCAGCTTGTGGTCAGGGACATATGGCTACACCTTC
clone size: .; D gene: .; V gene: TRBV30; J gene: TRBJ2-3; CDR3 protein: CAWTGDTDTQYF; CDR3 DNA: TGTGCCTGGACGGGGGACACAGATACGCAGTATTTT
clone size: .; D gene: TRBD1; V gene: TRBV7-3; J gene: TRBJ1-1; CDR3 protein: CASSLTGGAGNTEAFF; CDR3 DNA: TGTGCCAGCAGCTTAACAGGGGGCGCGGGGAACACTGAAGCTTTCTTT
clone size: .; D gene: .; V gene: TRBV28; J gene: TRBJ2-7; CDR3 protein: CASSISGPYEQYF; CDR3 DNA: TGTGCCAGCAGTATTAGCGGTCCCTACGAGCAGTACTTC
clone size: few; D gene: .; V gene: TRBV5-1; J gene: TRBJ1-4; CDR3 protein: CASSSRDQDEKLFF; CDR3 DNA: TGCGCCAGCAGCTCCCGGGATCAAGACGAAAAACTGTTTTTT
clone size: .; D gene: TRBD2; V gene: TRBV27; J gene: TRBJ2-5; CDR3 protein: CASRHLAGEETQYF; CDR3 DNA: TGTGCCAGCAGACACCTAGCGGGAGAAGAGACCCAGTACTTC
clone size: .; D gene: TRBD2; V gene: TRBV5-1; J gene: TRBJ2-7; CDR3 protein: CASSAKLAGGLEGSYEQYF; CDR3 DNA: TGCGCCAGCAGCGCCAAACTAGCGGGGGGGCTTGAGGGCTCCTACGAGCAGTACTTC
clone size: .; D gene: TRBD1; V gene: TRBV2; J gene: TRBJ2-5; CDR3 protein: CASKFGTGGNGETQYF; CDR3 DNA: TGTGCCAGCAAATTCGGGACAGGGGGAAATGGGGAGACCCAGTACTTC
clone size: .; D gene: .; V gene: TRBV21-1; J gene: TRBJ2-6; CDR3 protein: CASTTGGRPPGANVLTF; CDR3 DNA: TGTGCCAGCACAACAGGGGGCCGACCCCCTGGGGCCAACGTCCTGACTTTC
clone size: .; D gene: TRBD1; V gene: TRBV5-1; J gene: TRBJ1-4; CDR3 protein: CASSARVGGQEKLFF; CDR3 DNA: TGCGCCAGCAGCGCCCGGGTAGGGGGCCAAGAAAAACTGTTTTTT